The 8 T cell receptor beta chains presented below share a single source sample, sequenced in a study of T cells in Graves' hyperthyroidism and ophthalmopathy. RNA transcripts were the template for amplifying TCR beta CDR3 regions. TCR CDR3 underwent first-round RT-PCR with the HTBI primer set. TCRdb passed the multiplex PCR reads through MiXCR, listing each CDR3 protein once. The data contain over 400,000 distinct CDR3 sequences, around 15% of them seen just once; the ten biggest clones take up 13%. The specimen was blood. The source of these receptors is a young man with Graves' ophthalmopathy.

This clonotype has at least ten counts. DNA for the CDR3: TGTGCCAGCAGACCGGGACAGGGCTACGAGCAGTACTTC. Translation gives CASRPGQGYEQYF. The chain uses TRBV12-3 or TRBV12-4 and TRBJ2-7, with 9 nucleotides matching TRBD1. This CDR3 is built from 13 residues. The junction had 3 bases not matched to a gene; V was cut back by 6 bases and J by 3 bases.

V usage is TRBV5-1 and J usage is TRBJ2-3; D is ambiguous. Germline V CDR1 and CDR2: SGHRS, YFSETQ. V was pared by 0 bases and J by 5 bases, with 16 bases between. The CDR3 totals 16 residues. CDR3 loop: CASSLAAGHTRDTQYF. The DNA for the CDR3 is TGCGCCAGCAGCTTGGCGGCAGGCCACACGAGAGATACGCAGTATTTT.

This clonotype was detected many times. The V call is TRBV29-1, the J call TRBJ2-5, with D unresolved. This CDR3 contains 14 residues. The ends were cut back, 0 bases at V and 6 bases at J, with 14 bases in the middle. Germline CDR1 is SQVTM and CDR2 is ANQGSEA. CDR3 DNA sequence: TGCAGCGTTGAAGATCTTCTGGTCAAAAAGACCCAGTACTTC. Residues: CSVEDLLVKKTQYF.

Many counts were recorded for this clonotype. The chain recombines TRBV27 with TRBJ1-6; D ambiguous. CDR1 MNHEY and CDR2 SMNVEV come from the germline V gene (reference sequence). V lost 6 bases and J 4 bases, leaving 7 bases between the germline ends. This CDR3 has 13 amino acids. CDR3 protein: CASSNRYNSPLHF. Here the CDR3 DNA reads TGTGCCAGCAGCAACAGATATAATTCACCCCTCCACTTT.

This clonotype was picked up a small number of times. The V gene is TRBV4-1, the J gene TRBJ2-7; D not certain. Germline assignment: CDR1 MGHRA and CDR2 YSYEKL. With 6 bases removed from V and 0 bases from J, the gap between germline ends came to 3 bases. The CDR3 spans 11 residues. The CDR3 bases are TGCGCCAGCAGGAGCTCCTACGAGCAGTACTTC. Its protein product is CASRSSYEQYF.

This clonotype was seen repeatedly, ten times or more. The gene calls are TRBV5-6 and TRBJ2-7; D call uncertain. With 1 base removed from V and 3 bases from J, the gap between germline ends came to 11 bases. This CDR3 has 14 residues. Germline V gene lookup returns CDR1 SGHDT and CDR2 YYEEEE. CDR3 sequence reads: CASSLFGSFYEQYF. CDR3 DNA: TGTGCCAGCAGCTTGTTCGGCAGCTTCTACGAGCAGTACTTC.

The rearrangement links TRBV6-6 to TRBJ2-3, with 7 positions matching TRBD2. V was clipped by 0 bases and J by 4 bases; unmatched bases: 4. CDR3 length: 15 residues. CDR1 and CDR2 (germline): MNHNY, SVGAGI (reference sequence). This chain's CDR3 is CASSYSRELADTQYF. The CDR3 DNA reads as TGTGCCAGCAGTTACTCGCGGGAGTTGGCAGATACGCAGTATTTT.

The DNA of the CDR3 is TGTGCCAGCAGCTCTGCCGTGACAGCGGGCGACACAGATACGCAGTATTTT. This encodes CASSSAVTAGDTDTQYF. V and J are TRBV5-4 and TRBJ2-3; D possibly corresponds to TRBD2 (6 bases). V was clipped by 3 bases and J by 2 bases, with 19 bases between them. CDR1 and CDR2 from the germline V gene are SGHNT and YYREEE (reference sequence). The CDR3 extends over 17 amino acids.